The sequence of this TCR beta chain was determined in a study of cytomegalovirus exposure and HLA in healthy donors. Findings and caveats of the study: Analysis was performed later, and it showed HLA-associated TCR beta chains to be more clonally expanded than equally common others. Available immune exposure information was restricted to CMV serostatus only. When presence/absence was analysed, sequencing depth was taken to be roughly uniform across donors. Differences between HLA loci emerged in a later analysis of TCR association rates, with DRB1 most and HLA-C fewest.

V lost 3 bases to trimming and J lost 5 bases, with 11 bases between them. CDR1 and CDR2 (germline): MDHEN, SYDVKM. This CDR3 region has 14 residues. A multiplex PCR was run with 60 Vbeta primers and 13 Jbeta primers. Assay: immunoSEQ multiplex PCR; the TCRdb copy retains only in-frame clones and omits some. Altogether roughly 190,000 clones are present, around 83% being singletons, with the ten largest covering 1.5% to 2%. This clone showed up just once. The antigen is not known. Sequenced sample: PBMCs. The genes are TRBV28 and TRBJ2-1; D unresolved. This clonotype was sampled from a woman younger than 35 in good health and CMV-seronegative. The CDR3 nucleotides are TGTGCCAGCAGTTTTCTTCCTTATAACAATGAGCAGTTCTTC. Translation: CASSFLPYNNEQFF.